The 12 T cell receptor beta chains reported below all come from one sample, sequenced in a study of T cells in narcolepsy (dated by TCRdb to 2016 to 2019). The library was generated by the immunoSEQ multiplex PCR assay. Entries here come from immuneACCESS through TCRdb and include only in-frame sequences with V and J called. Some clones fail to appear in such tables; in the studies checked, an unresolved V gene covers under half of the shortfall, and the cause of the remainder is unknown. The sample table records 36,000 or so clones; approximately 90% of these occur just once. The top ten clones comprise 0.8% to 0.95% of the sample. What was sequenced was CD45RA- memory CD4+ T cells from PBMCs. According to the study, the label for this sample's cell subset or site signals: memory T cells sorted ex vivo from peripheral blood. The receptors shown here come from a human donor with narcolepsy.

This chain connects TRBV6-5 to TRBJ1-1, with D perhaps TRBD1 (5 bases). V was shortened by 3 bases and J by 5 bases, with 10 bases between the two germline ends. The CDR3 loop spans 13 amino acids. CDR1 is MNHEY and CDR2 is SVGAGI in the germline V gene. CDR3 bases: TGTGCCAGCAGTTATTTGGGGGGAACTGAAGCTTTCTTT. The encoded protein is CASSYLGGTEAFF.

The chain carries TRBV5-1 and TRBJ2-7; D is possibly TRBD1 (5 bases). CDR3 length: 14 amino acids. From germline, CDR1 is SGHRS and CDR2 YFSETQ. V was cut by 0 bases and J by 2 bases, with 9 bases left in between. The CDR3 nucleotides read TGCGCCAGCAGCTTGGACCCAGGGACCTACGAGCAGTACTTC. It yields the protein CASSLDPGTYEQYF.

This clone was seen a few times. This chain uses TRBV6-5 with TRBJ1-6; D is undetermined. Germline CDR1 MNHEY, CDR2 SVGAGI. V was trimmed by 5 bases and J by 8 bases, leaving 10 bases between them. The CDR3 runs to 13 residues. CDR3 DNA: TGTGCCAGCAGTGCCGTCATGTATTCACCCCTCCACTTT. As protein: CASSAVMYSPLHF.

In this sample, this clone turned up once. In DNA, the CDR3 is TGTGCCAGCAGTGGACCGGGACTAGCGGCCTACAATGAGCAGTTCTTC. Translation gives CASSGPGLAAYNEQFF. This chain uses TRBV27 with TRBJ2-1, with 11 positions matching TRBD2. The length of the CDR3 is 16 residues. CDR1 and CDR2 (germline): MNHEY, SMNVEV (reference sequence). The V gene end was trimmed by 5 bases and the J gene end by 2 bases; junction bases not matched to a gene: 5.

A few counts support this clone. The gene calls are TRBV23-1 and TRBJ1-1, with a possible D match to TRBD1 (5 bases). TRBV23-1 counts as an open reading frame of uncertain function. The CDR3 runs 14 residues. V lost 3 bases to trimming and J lost 7 bases, with 15 bases between them. The CDR3 DNA sequence: TGCGCCAGCAGTCAGAGAAGGGACCTTGATGAAGCTTTCTTT. Translating gives CASSQRRDLDEAFF.

The chain employs TRBV11-2 and TRBJ2-7; D unresolved. V lost 5 bases and J lost 7, with 9 bases in between. The CDR3 is 11 amino acids. CDR1 SGHAT and CDR2 FQNNGV come from the germline V gene. CDR3 DNA: TGTGCCAGCAGCCCCGGCCGGGAGCAGTACTTC. Amino acid sequence: CASSPGREQYF.

This clone is a singleton in its sample. The rearrangement joins TRBV2 to TRBJ1-3; D gene uncertain. The CDR3 sequence is 16 residues long. V was pared by 0 bases and J by 0 bases, with 9 bases between. Germline V gene sequence: CDR1 SNHLY, CDR2 FYNNEI. For the CDR3, the DNA is TGTGCCAGCAGTGAAGCAGCCAGCGCCTCTGGAAACACCATATATTTT. Protein sequence: CASSEAASASGNTIYF.

The gene calls are TRBV27 and TRBJ1-2; D remains ambiguous. The germline gives CDR1 MNHEY, CDR2 SMNVEV (reference sequence). The CDR3 has 14 residues. V lost 2 bases and J 4 bases, leaving 11 bases between the germline ends. The chain's CDR3 is CASSLEGKGYGYTF. The CDR3 DNA sequence: TGTGCCAGCAGTTTAGAGGGAAAGGGCTATGGCTACACCTTC.

The chain couples TRBV7-2 to TRBJ2-3; D is unresolved. The V gene's germline CDR1 is SGHTA and CDR2 FQGNSA. The V and J ends lost 3 bases and 2 bases respectively, with 18 bases between them. This CDR3 has 17 amino acids. The CDR3 DNA is TGTGCCAGCAGCTTTCCCCGGGTACTCACTTTCACAGATACGCAGTATTTT. It codes for CASSFPRVLTFTDTQYF.

The CDR3 loop is CASSPGSSHSRKLFF. CDR3 bases: TGTGCCAGCAGCCCAGGGTCCAGTCACTCGCGGAAACTGTTTTTT. The rearrangement uses TRBV6-1 and TRBJ1-4, with a tentative D call TRBD1 (5 bases). The CDR3 is 15 amino acids. Germline lookup yields CDR1 MNHNS and CDR2 SASEGT. V was shortened by 6 bases and J by 11 bases, with 22 bases between the two germline ends.

CDR3 sequence reads: CASSVPGGATEAFF. In DNA, the CDR3 is TGTGCCAGCAGCGTACCCGGCGGGGCGACTGAAGCTTTCTTT. The chain links TRBV28 to TRBJ1-1; possible D gene TRBD1, 5 bases. Trimming stripped 6 bases from V and 5 bases from J, with 16 bases between. Germline assignment: CDR1 MDHEN and CDR2 SYDVKM. The CDR3 has 14 residues.

The V gene is TRBV28, the J gene TRBJ1-6; 9 bases agree with TRBD1. The CDR3 runs 13 residues. The V segment lost 6 bases and the J segment 8 bases; nucleotides outside the gene matches: 2. The germline gives CDR1 MDHEN, CDR2 SYDVKM. CDR3 in DNA: TGTGCCAGCAGGGGACAGGGAGATTCACCCCTCCACTTT. Its protein is CASRGQGDSPLHF.